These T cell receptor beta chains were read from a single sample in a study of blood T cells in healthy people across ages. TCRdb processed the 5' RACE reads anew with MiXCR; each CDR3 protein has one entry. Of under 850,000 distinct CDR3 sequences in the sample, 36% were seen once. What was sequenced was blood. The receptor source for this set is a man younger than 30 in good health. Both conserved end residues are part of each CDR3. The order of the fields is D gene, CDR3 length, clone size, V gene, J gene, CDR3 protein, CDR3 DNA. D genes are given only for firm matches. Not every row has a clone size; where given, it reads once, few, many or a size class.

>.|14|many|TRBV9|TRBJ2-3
CASSVAGTGDTQYF
TGTGCCAGCAGCGTAGCGGGGACGGGAGATACGCAGTATTTT
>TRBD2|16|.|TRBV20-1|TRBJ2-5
CSAVTSVGSPQETQYF
TGCAGTGCCGTGACTAGCGTGGGATCGCCTCAAGAGACCCAGTACTTC
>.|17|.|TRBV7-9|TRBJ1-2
CASSPTHGNGQLYGYTF
TGTGCCAGCAGCCCGACACACGGAAATGGACAGCTCTATGGCTACACCTTC
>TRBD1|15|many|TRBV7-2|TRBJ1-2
CASSPRQGDRYGYTF
TGTGCCAGCAGCCCTCGACAGGGGGACCGCTATGGCTACACCTTC
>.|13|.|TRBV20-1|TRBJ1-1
CSALGGKNTEAFF
TGCAGCGCTCTGGGCGGCAAGAACACTGAAGCTTTCTTT
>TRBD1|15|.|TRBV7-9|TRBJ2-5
CTSSSLRQGQETQYF
TGTACCAGCAGCTCCCTAAGACAGGGCCAAGAGACCCAGTACTTC
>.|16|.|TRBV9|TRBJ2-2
CASSVGVRGETGELFF
TGTGCCAGCAGCGTAGGTGTCAGGGGGGAAACCGGGGAGCTGTTTTTT
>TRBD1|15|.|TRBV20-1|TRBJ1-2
CSARVPGQADYGYTF
TGCAGTGCTAGAGTCCCTGGACAGGCGGACTATGGCTACACCTTC
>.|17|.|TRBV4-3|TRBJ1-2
CASSQQFRDTGNYGYTF
TGCGCCAGCAGCCAACAATTCCGGGACACCGGTAACTATGGCTACACCTTC
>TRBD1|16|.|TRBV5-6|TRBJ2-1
CASSFTGGSGYNEQFF
TGTGCCAGCAGCTTTACAGGGGGCAGTGGCTACAATGAGCAGTTCTTC
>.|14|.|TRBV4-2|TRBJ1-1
CASSPTDSYTEAFF
TGTGCCAGCAGCCCAACGGACAGTTACACTGAAGCTTTCTTT
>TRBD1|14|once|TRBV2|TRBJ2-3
CASGKDRFTDTQYF
TGTGCCAGCGGGAAGGACAGGTTCACAGATACGCAGTATTTT
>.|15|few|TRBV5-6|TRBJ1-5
CASSWGRVRNQPQHF
TGTGCCAGCAGCTGGGGCCGGGTTAGGAATCAGCCCCAGCATTTT
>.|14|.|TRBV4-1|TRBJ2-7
CASSQEGVGYEQYF
TGCGCCAGCAGCCAAGAGGGGGTCGGCTACGAGCAGTACTTC
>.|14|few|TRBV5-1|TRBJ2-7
CASSFRGGDYEQYF
TGCGCCAGCAGTTTCCGTGGAGGGGACTACGAGCAGTACTTC
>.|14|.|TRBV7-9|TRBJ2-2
CASSLLQNTGELFF
TGTGCCAGCAGCTTACTCCAGAACACCGGGGAGCTGTTTTTT
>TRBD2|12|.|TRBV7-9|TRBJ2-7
CASSPTRETLYF
TGTGCCAGCAGCCCTACGCGGGAGACCCTGTACTTC